This paragraph reports one T cell receptor beta chain. The data were obtained in a study of blood T cell repertoires in COVID-19. Study at large: Sites across the United States, Italy and Spain contributed samples from acute and convalescent COVID-19. T cells, B-cell-depleted T cells, or PBMCs supplied cDNA or gDNA.

Germline values: CDR1 LNHDA, CDR2 SQIVND (reference sequence). V gave up 5 bases and J gave up 2 bases; unmatched junction bases: 5. The CDR3 has 14 amino acids. As originally analysed: Estimation of nucleated cell counts relied on the amplification of reference gene primers. Some clones are missing from TCRdb's copy, which holds only in-frame ones; the method was immunoSEQ multiplex PCR. That table supplies the V and J calls and clone size; D and trimming were determined from the DNA. The data hold some 200,000 clones, with roughly nine tenths observed a single time. The chain carries TRBV19 and TRBJ1-2; 7 bases fit TRBD1. The clonotype was recovered from a woman aged 50 to 60 with acute or convalescent COVID-19. Sample: peripheral blood. As DNA, the CDR3 is TGTGCCAGTAGTCCCCGACAGGGAAACTATGGCTACACCTTC. The encoded protein is CASSPRQGNYGYTF.